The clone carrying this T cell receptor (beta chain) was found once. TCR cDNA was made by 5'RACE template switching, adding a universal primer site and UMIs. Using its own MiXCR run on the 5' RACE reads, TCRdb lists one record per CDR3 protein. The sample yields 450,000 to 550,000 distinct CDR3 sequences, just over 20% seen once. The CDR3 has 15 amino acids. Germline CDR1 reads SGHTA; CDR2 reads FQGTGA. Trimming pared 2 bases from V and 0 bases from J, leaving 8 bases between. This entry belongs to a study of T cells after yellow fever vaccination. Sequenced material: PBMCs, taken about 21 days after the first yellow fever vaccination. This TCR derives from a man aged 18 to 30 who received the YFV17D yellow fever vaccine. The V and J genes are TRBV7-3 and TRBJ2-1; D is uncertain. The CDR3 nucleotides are TGTGCCAGCAGCTTAGAGTTCAGCTCCTACAATGAGCAGTTCTTC. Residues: CASSLEFSSYNEQFF. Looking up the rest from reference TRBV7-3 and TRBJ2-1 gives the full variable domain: GAGVSQTPSNKVTEKGKYVELRCDPISGHTALYWYRQSLGQGPEFLIYFQGTGAADDSGLPNDRFFAVRPEGSVSTLKIQRTERGDSAVYLCASSLEFSSYNEQFFGPGTRLTVL.